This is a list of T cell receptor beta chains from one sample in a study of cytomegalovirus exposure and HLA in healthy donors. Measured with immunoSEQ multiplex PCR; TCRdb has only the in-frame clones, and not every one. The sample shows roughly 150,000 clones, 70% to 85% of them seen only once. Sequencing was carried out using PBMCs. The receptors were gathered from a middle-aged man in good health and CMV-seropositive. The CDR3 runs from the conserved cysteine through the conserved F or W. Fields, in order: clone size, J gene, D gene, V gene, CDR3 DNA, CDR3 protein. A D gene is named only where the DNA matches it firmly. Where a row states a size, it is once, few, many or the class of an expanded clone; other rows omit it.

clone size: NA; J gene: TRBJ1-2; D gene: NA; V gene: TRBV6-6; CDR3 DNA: TGTGCCAGCAGTTACGGGGCACCCTACCCTAACTATGGCTACACCTTC; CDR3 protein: CASSYGAPYPNYGYTF
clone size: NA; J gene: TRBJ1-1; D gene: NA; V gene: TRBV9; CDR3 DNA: TGTGCCAGCAGCGCCCGTACGGGGGAAGTGAACACTGAAGCTTTCTTT; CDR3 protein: CASSARTGEVNTEAFF
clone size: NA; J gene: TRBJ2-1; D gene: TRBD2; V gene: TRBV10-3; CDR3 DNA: TGTGCCATCAGTGAAGTCGCGGGGGGTTCCTACAATGAGCAGTTCTTC; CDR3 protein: CAISEVAGGSYNEQFF
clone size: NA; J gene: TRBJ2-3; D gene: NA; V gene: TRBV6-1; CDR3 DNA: TGTGCCAGCAGCCCGGACGGGACTAGCACAGATACGCAGTATTTT; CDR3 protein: CASSPDGTSTDTQYF
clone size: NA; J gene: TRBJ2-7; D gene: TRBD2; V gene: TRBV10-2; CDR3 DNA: TGCGCCAGCACAACTAGCGGGAGAACCTACGAGCAGTACTTC; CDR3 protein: CASTTSGRTYEQYF
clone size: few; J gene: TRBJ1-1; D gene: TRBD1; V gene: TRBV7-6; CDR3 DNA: TGTGCCAGCAGCTTACAGGGACAGGGCGAAGCTTTCTTT; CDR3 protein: CASSLQGQGEAFF
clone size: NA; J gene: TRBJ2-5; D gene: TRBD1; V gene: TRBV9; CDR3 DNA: TGTGCCAGCAGCCCTAGGACAGGTAATCAAGAGACCCAGTACTTC; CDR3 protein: CASSPRTGNQETQYF
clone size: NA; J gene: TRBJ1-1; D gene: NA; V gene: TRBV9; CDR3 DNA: TGTGCCAGCAGCTCTAGGAGGGACACTGAAGCTTTCTTT; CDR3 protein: CASSSRRDTEAFF
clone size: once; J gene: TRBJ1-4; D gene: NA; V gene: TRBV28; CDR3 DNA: TGTGCCAGCAGCACCTATAATGAAAAACTGTTTTTT; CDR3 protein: CASSTYNEKLFF
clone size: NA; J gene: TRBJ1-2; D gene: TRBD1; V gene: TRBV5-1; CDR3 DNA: TGCGCCAGCAGCTTGGAAGGGGGCCCTAACTATGGCTACACCTTC; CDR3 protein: CASSLEGGPNYGYTF
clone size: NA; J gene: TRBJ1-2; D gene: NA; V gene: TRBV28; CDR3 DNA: TGTGCCAGCAGGTCCTCGGGGGATTGGGGCTACACCTTC; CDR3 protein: CASRSSGDWGYTF
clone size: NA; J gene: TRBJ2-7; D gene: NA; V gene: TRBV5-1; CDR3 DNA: TGCGCCAGCAGCTTGGTAGCATACGAGCAGTACTTC; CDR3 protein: CASSLVAYEQYF
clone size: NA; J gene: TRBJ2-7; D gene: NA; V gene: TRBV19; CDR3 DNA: TGTGCCAGTAGTATAGCCGGGATCTACGAGCAGTACTTC; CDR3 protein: CASSIAGIYEQYF
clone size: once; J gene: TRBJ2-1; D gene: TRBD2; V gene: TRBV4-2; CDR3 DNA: TGTGCCAGCAGCGCCCGGACTAGCGGGATCTACAATGAGCAGTTCTTC; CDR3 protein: CASSARTSGIYNEQFF
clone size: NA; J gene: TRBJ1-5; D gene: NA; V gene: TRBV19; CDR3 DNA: TGTGCCTCGGGTGGGCCCCAGCATTTT; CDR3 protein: CASGGPQHF
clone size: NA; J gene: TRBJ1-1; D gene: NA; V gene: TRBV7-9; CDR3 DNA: TGTGCCAGCTGTTATTCGATCGGTGAAGCTTTCTTT; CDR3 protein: CASCYSIGEAFF